Shown below are 10 T cell receptor beta chains from a single sample sequenced in a study of T cell repertoires in cytomegalovirus infection. Each CDR3 protein is one row after TCRdb ran MiXCR on the reads. In the table there are 150,000 to 200,000 distinct CDR3 sequences, roughly 9.8% of which are singletons. Sequencing used PBMCs. These receptors all come from a human donor in good health (CMV status not recorded). Some clones in this sample may be carry-over from other donors' samples.

At least ten counts were recorded for this clonotype. The J gene is TRBJ2-1, the V gene TRBV6-1; D unclear. Deletions cut 2 bases from V and 4 bases from J, with 3 bases between. The germline V gene encodes CDR1 MNHNS and CDR2 SASEGT. The CDR3 extends over 12 amino acids. CDR3 amino acids: CASSERYNEQFF. CDR3 nucleotide sequence: TGTGCCAGCAGTGAAAGGTACAATGAGCAGTTCTTC.

This clonotype has a count of ten or more. The chain has TRBV28 and TRBJ2-7, with D uncertain. V lost 2 bases and J lost 2, with 4 bases in between. The CDR3 consists of 12 residues. From germline, CDR1 is MDHEN and CDR2 SYDVKM. This CDR3 reads CASSLPPYEQYF. CDR3 in DNA: TGTGCCAGCAGTTTACCCCCCTACGAGCAGTACTTC.

Many counts were recorded for this clonotype. The rearrangement links TRBV5-1 to TRBJ1-4, with D maybe TRBD1 (6 bases). V was cut by 1 base and J by 8 bases, with 15 bases left in between. Per the germline V gene, CDR1 is SGHRS and CDR2 is YFSETQ. This CDR3 is 15 amino acids long. The CDR3 sequence is CASSLTGTYGEKLFF. CDR3 coding DNA: TGCGCCAGCAGCTTGACCGGGACATACGGGGAAAAACTGTTTTTT.

This clonotype showed up many times. The rearrangement joins TRBV6-4 to TRBJ2-2; 11 bases are a match to TRBD2. The CDR3 is 15 residues long. In germline, CDR1 is MRHNA, CDR2 SNTAGT. V lost 3 bases and J lost 4; bases outside the gene matches: 1. This chain's CDR3 is CASSELAGGTGELFF. CDR3 sequence (DNA): TGTGCCAGCAGTGAGCTAGCGGGGGGCACCGGGGAGCTGTTTTTT.

There are many counts of this clonotype. The chain carries TRBV7-9 and TRBJ1-2; TRBD1 matches at 11 bases. This CDR3 has 15 amino acids. J gave up 5 bases and V 3 bases, and 5 bases lay outside the gene matches. From germline, CDR1 is SEHNR and CDR2 FQNEAQ (reference sequence). CDR3 residues: CASSFSGTGGYGYTF. The CDR3 bases are TGTGCCAGCAGCTTCTCCGGGACAGGGGGATATGGCTACACCTTC.

In its sample, this clonotype was seen many times. The chain uses TRBV7-2 and TRBJ1-1, with 7 bases fitting TRBD1. J lost 3 bases, V lost 6 bases, and 16 bases had no gene match. The length of the CDR3 is 17 residues. CDR1 is SGHTA, CDR2 FQGNSA, per germline. The CDR3 loop is CASSHEPTGIFYTEAFF. CDR3 nucleotides: TGTGCCAGCAGTCACGAACCGACAGGGATTTTTTACACTGAAGCTTTCTTT. Supplemented by reference TRBV7-2 and TRBJ1-1, the full variable domain reads GAGVSQSPSNKVTEKGKDVELRCDPISGHTALYWYRQSLGQGLEFLIYFQGNSAPDKSGLPSDRFSAERTGGSVSTLTIQRTQQEDSAVYLCASSHEPTGIFYTEAFFGQGTRLTVV.

This clonotype was counted only a few times. The chain links TRBV3-1 to TRBJ1-1, with D perhaps TRBD1 (6 bases). CDR1 is LGHDT and CDR2 is YNNKEL in the germline V gene (reference sequence). The CDR3 sequence is 15 residues long. Trimming pared 4 bases from V and 4 bases from J, leaving 16 bases between. The DNA for the CDR3 is TGTGCCAGCAGCCTACAGGGAAGGCCGGGCACTGAAGCTTTCTTT. This sequence encodes CASSLQGRPGTEAFF.

This clonotype was seen ten or more times. V and J are TRBV20-1 and TRBJ2-3; D is undetermined. From germline, CDR1 is DFQATT and CDR2 SNEGSKA (reference sequence). Trimming took 0 bases from V and 0 from J, leaving 13 bases between them. The CDR3 spans 16 residues. Here the CDR3 reads CSARDPWADSTDTQYF. In DNA, the CDR3 is TGCAGTGCTAGAGACCCATGGGCGGATAGCACAGATACGCAGTATTTT.

This clonotype has at least ten counts. This chain connects TRBV7-2 to TRBJ1-5; tentatively, D is TRBD1 (5 bases). With 5 bases removed from V and 2 bases from J, the gap between germline ends came to 19 bases. The CDR3 has 17 amino acids. The germline CDR1 and CDR2 sequences are SGHTA and FQGNSA. DNA of the CDR3: TGTGCCAGCAGCCCCTCGGGGTATGGGGCGCGCAATCAGCCCCAGCATTTT. This codes for CASSPSGYGARNQPQHF. The full variable domain, its missing parts supplied by reference TRBV7-2 and TRBJ1-5, is GAGVSQSPSNKVTEKGKDVELRCDPISGHTALYWYRQSLGQGLEFLIYFQGNSAPDKSGLPSDRFSAERTGGSVSTLTIQRTQQEDSAVYLCASSPSGYGARNQPQHFGDGTRLSIL.

This clonotype was picked up many times. The V gene is TRBV6-5, the J gene TRBJ2-5, with a tentative D call TRBD2 (5 bases). Trimming cost V 5 bases and J 0 bases, with 7 bases left between them. The CDR3 is 13 amino acids. Germline values: CDR1 MNHEY, CDR2 SVGAGI. The CDR3 loop is CASSERHQETQYF. The CDR3 nucleotides read TGTGCCAGCAGTGAGCGGCACCAAGAGACCCAGTACTTC.